The clone carrying this T cell receptor (beta chain) has a handful of counts. The antigen remains undetermined. Trimming removed 4 bases at V and 0 bases at J, with 10 bases between. The CDR3 is 15 amino acids. Germline-derived CDR1 and CDR2 are KGHSH and LQKENI. Amplification of TCR beta used genomic DNA extracted from peripheral blood. This sample is part of a study of T cell repertoires in aging, cancer and after chemotherapy. About the study: About 8.9 million TCR reads made up the full dataset.

Notes on the study in general: Across the chemotherapy interval, each cancer cohort showed higher median generation probability, suggesting thymic rebound.

TRB rearrangements spanning V, D and J were amplified using mixed TRB-A/B primers. Using its own MiXCR run on the multiplex PCR reads, TCRdb lists one record per CDR3 protein. The table has 13,000 or so distinct CDR3 sequences, roughly 25% seen once. The J gene is TRBJ2-1, the V gene TRBV18; D remains unclear. Sequencing was performed on blood. The sequence derives from a human donor in good health. CDR3 loop: CASSHTQSSYNEQFF. The CDR3 DNA reads as TGTGCCAGCTCACACACCCAAAGCTCCTACAATGAGCAGTTCTTC.